This passage covers 32 T cell receptor beta chains from one sample sequenced in a study of blood T cell repertoires in COVID-19. TCRdb keeps only in-frame clones here, not all; method: immunoSEQ multiplex PCR. Found here are 200,000 to 300,000 clones, roughly 91% of them singletons; the top ten hold more than 0.8%. The material sequenced was peripheral blood. These receptors all stem from a man aged 25 to 40 with COVID-19, enrolled during active disease.

The chain joins TRBV10-3 to TRBJ2-4; 7 bases are shared with TRBD1. Germline CDR1 ENHRY, CDR2 SYGVKD. CDR3 size: 18 residues. V was pared by 6 bases and J by 0 bases, with 14 bases of the junction left unmatched. The DNA for the CDR3 is TGTGCCATCAGCCGACAGGGCCCCTTTGAGATAGCCAAAAACATTCAGTACTTC. Its protein is CAISRQGPFEIAKNIQYF.

The sample holds a few counts of this clone. An end of the junction does not agree with germline; a read error may underlie this. The gene calls are TRBV3-1 (or the pseudogene TRBV3-2) and TRBJ2-2; D is undetermined. CDR3 length: 14 amino acids. The germline CDR1 and CDR2 sequences are LGHDT and YNNKEL (reference sequence). The CDR3 DNA reads TGCGGATTTAACCGACTCGGAAACACCGGGGAGCTGTTTTTT. It is translated as CGFNRLGNTGELFF.

The chain employs TRBV18 and TRBJ2-1, with a tentative D call TRBD2 (7 bases). Germline assignment: CDR1 KGHSH and CDR2 LQKENI. Trimming removed 1 base from V and 4 bases from J, with 14 bases in between. The CDR3 totals 16 residues. The CDR3 DNA sequence: TGTGCCAGCTCACCACGCAATGCGGGGGCTTACAATGAGCAGTTCTTC. Protein: CASSPRNAGAYNEQFF. Complete variable domain (other parts from reference TRBV18 and TRBJ2-1): NAGVMQNPRHLVRRRGQEARLRCSPMKGHSHVYWYRQLPEEGLKFMVYLQKENIIDESGMPKERFSAEFPKEGPSILRIQQVVRGDSAAYFCASSPRNAGAYNEQFFGPGTRLTVL.

Notes on this clone: Other DNA sequences in the same sample also yield this CDR3. The chain employs TRBV29-1 and TRBJ1-1, with D perhaps matching TRBD1 (5 bases). CDR3 size: 13 residues. Germline V gene data show CDR1 as SQVTM and CDR2 as ANQGSEA. V shed 2 bases and J shed 1 base, with 8 bases lying between them. CDR3 loop: CSVERGQNTEAFF. The DNA of the CDR3 is TGCAGCGTTGAAAGAGGACAGAACACTGAAGCTTTCTTT.

This chain links TRBV6-4 with TRBJ1-3, with a tentative D call TRBD1 (6 bases). V lost 3 bases and J lost 8, with 11 bases in between. Germline V lookup: CDR1 MRHNA, CDR2 SNTAGT. The length of the CDR3 is 13 residues. This chain's CDR3 is CASSEARGHTIYF. As DNA, the CDR3 is TGTGCCAGCAGTGAAGCCAGGGGACACACCATATATTTT.

This chain uses TRBV4-1 with TRBJ1-2; no firm D call. This CDR3 is 18 amino acids long. V shed 1 base and J shed 3 bases, with 21 bases lying between them. From germline, CDR1 is MGHRA and CDR2 YSYEKL. CDR3 in amino acids: CASSQGGFLERRHYGYTF. The CDR3 region has the DNA TGCGCCAGCAGCCAAGGTGGCTTTCTAGAAAGGCGACACTATGGCTACACCTTC.

This chain links TRBV7-9 with TRBJ2-7; 12 bases fit TRBD2. The CDR3 covers 16 residues. The ends lost 4 bases at V and 5 bases at J; junction bases unmatched: 9. CDR1 and CDR2 from the germline V gene are SEHNR and FQNEAQ (reference sequence). In DNA, the CDR3 is TGTGCCAGCAGCTCCCACTTCGGACTAGCGGGGAACGAGCAGTACTTC. It specifies CASSSHFGLAGNEQYF.

The rearrangement joins TRBV3-1 (or the pseudogene TRBV3-2) to TRBJ1-2; D gene ambiguous. This CDR3 region has 14 residues. With 4 bases removed from V and 2 bases from J, the gap between germline ends came to 11 bases. CDR1 is LGHDT and CDR2 is YNNKEL in the germline V gene (reference sequence). The DNA for the CDR3 is TGTGCCAGCAGCCCAGCCGGAGGGAACTATGGCTACACCTTC. This sequence encodes CASSPAGGNYGYTF.

This chain uses TRBV9 with TRBJ2-3; possibly TRBD2 for D (7 bases). V lost 6 bases, J lost 4 bases, and 24 bases lay in between. Looked up from germline, CDR1 is SGDLS and CDR2 is YYNGEE. This CDR3 has 17 residues. The CDR3 sequence: CASTTGGGSDSADTQYF. CDR3 nucleotides: TGTGCCAGCACCACGGGAGGAGGGTCGGACAGCGCAGATACGCAGTATTTT.

The V gene is TRBV27, the J gene TRBJ2-1; 8 bases agree with TRBD2. Trimming removed 5 bases from V and 8 bases from J; junction bases left unmatched: 11. The CDR3 is 15 residues long. CDR1 MNHEY and CDR2 SMNVEV come from the germline V gene (reference sequence). The CDR3 reads CASSQTGLGPHEQFF. CDR3 nucleotides: TGTGCCAGCAGTCAAACGGGACTAGGCCCTCATGAGCAGTTCTTC.

In this sample, this clone turned up a few times. CDR3 sequence: CASSSPRQGLPNTEAFF. The CDR3 DNA sequence: TGTGCCAGCAGCTCCCCACGACAGGGGTTACCGAACACTGAAGCTTTCTTT. This sequence joins TRBV9 and TRBJ1-1; 8 positions agree with TRBD1. Germline CDR1 is SGDLS and CDR2 is YYNGEE. J was trimmed by 1 base and V by 4 bases; bases with no gene match: 12. The CDR3 contains 17 residues. The full variable domain, completed using reference TRBV9 and TRBJ1-1, is DSGVTQTPKHLITATGQRVTLRCSPRSGDLSVYWYQQSLDQGLQFLIQYYNGEERAKGNILERFSAQQFPDLHSELNLSSLELGDSALYFCASSSPRQGLPNTEAFFGQGTRLTVV.

This clone has only a few counts. This sequence joins TRBV4-1 and TRBJ1-5, with a possible D match to TRBD1 (5 bases). The CDR3 has 16 residues. CDR1 MGHRA and CDR2 YSYEKL come from the germline V gene. With 3 bases removed from V and 2 bases from J, the gap between germline ends came to 14 bases. The CDR3 spells CASSQGGVLGNQPQHF. DNA of the CDR3: TGCGCCAGCAGCCAGGGAGGGGTGCTGGGCAATCAGCCCCAGCATTTT.

This clone was detected a few times. The rearrangement uses TRBV27 and TRBJ1-2; 7 bases match TRBD1. CDR1 and CDR2 (germline): MNHEY, SMNVEV (reference sequence). Trimming took 5 bases from V and 2 from J; bases not matched to a gene: 2. This CDR3 has 13 residues. Here the CDR3 reads CASSATGNYGYTF. CDR3 coding DNA: TGTGCCAGCAGTGCGACAGGGAACTATGGCTACACCTTC.

The chain combines TRBV10-2 with TRBJ2-6; D possibly corresponds to TRBD1 (5 bases). V lost 0 bases and J 1 base, leaving 10 bases between the germline ends. CDR1 is WSHSY, CDR2 SAAADI, per germline. CDR3 length: 17 amino acids. CDR3 protein: CASSESARVSGANVLTF. The DNA of the CDR3 is TGCGCCAGCAGTGAGTCAGCCAGGGTATCTGGGGCCAACGTCCTGACTTTC.

The J gene is TRBJ2-7, the V gene TRBV4-1; D perhaps matches TRBD2 (6 bases). V was trimmed by 1 base and J by 2 bases, leaving 12 bases between them. CDR1 and CDR2 from the germline V gene are MGHRA and YSYEKL. This CDR3 is built from 15 residues. This CDR3 reads CASSQGRAGPYEQYF. For the CDR3, the DNA is TGCGCCAGCAGCCAAGGGAGGGCAGGGCCCTACGAGCAGTACTTC.

V usage is TRBV3-1 (or the pseudogene TRBV3-2) and J usage is TRBJ2-5, with 10 bases lining up with TRBD1. Germline V gene sequence: CDR1 LGHDT, CDR2 YNNKEL (reference sequence). CDR3 length: 14 residues. The V gene end was trimmed by 5 bases and the J gene end by 3 bases; junction bases not matched to a gene: 3. CDR3 nucleotides: TGTGCCAGCAGCTCGGGACAGGGGAAAGAGACCCAGTACTTC. This codes for CASSSGQGKETQYF.

The V call is TRBV5-1, the J call TRBJ2-1; TRBD2 matches at 14 bases. This CDR3 is built from 16 residues. Germline V lookup: CDR1 SGHRS, CDR2 YFSETQ. Trimming at V came to 4 bases and at J to 4 bases, leaving 4 bases not matched to a gene. This CDR3 reads CASSQTSGGAYNEQFF. The CDR3 bases are TGCGCCAGCAGCCAGACTAGCGGGGGGGCTTACAATGAGCAGTTCTTC.

CDR3 amino acids: CASSLGPGSSYEQYF. The CDR3 DNA follows: TGTGCCAGCAGCTTAGGTCCGGGGAGCTCCTACGAGCAGTACTTC. The chain combines TRBV7-2 with TRBJ2-7; a weak D match, TRBD2 (5 bases). Trimming shortened V by 1 base and J by 0 bases, and 10 bases separated the two germline ends. In germline, CDR1 is SGHTA, CDR2 FQGNSA. The CDR3 sequence is 15 residues long.

This clone was seen a handful of times. This chain links TRBV10-3 with TRBJ1-5, with D possibly being TRBD1 (5 bases). The CDR3 is 13 amino acids. Germline V lookup: CDR1 ENHRY, CDR2 SYGVKD. The V and J ends lost 4 bases and 6 bases respectively, with 10 bases between them. This CDR3 is CAISATAGQPQHF. The DNA of the CDR3 is TGTGCCATCAGTGCGACAGCCGGTCAGCCCCAGCATTTT.

The rearrangement links TRBV27 to TRBJ1-2; D is ambiguous. The V end was cut by 3 bases, the J end by 10 bases, with 15 bases between. This CDR3 is 13 amino acids long. CDR1 MNHEY and CDR2 SMNVEV come from the germline V gene (reference sequence). CDR3 sequence reads: CASSFGAGLHYTF. The CDR3 DNA is TGTGCCAGCAGTTTTGGCGCAGGTCTCCACTACACCTTC.

This clone was recorded once. This chain connects TRBV11-2 to TRBJ1-6; D might be TRBD1 (5 bases). Germline CDR1 SGHAT, CDR2 FQNNGV. The V end lost 1 base, the J end lost 8 bases, and 9 bases lay between the germline ends. The CDR3 contains 14 residues. The CDR3 coding sequence is TGTGCCAGCAGCTTAGTGTGGGGGGATTCACCCCTCCACTTT. Its translation is CASSLVWGDSPLHF.

This chain links TRBV7-9 with TRBJ1-2, with D perhaps matching TRBD1 (5 bases). The length of the CDR3 is 14 residues. Germline CDR1 reads SEHNR; CDR2 reads FQNEAQ (reference sequence). The germline V and J ends were trimmed by 0 bases and 4 bases, with 9 bases remaining between them. CDR3 loop: CASSLARGSYGYTF. In nucleotides, the CDR3 is TGTGCCAGCAGCTTAGCTAGGGGCAGCTATGGCTACACCTTC.

The chain carries TRBV19 and TRBJ1-6; tentative D call: TRBD1 (6 bases). Trimming removed 3 bases at V and 7 bases at J, with 16 bases between. CDR1 LNHDA and CDR2 SQIVND come from the germline V gene (reference sequence). This CDR3 has 16 residues. CDR3 in DNA: TGTGCCAGTAGTATCTCTGTCGGGACACCGAATTCACCCCTCCACTTT. Its protein product is CASSISVGTPNSPLHF.

The chain recombines TRBV2 with TRBJ1-6, with D perhaps TRBD1 (5 bases). In germline, CDR1 is SNHLY, CDR2 FYNNEI. CDR3 length equals 17 residues. Trimming cost V 6 bases and J 2 bases, with 17 bases left between them. The CDR3 region is CASSPSGGVTYNSPLHF. Here the CDR3 DNA reads TGTGCCAGCAGCCCTTCGGGGGGTGTCACCTATAATTCACCCCTCCACTTT.

To note about this clone: Within the sample, other DNA sequences also encode this same CDR3. The chain couples TRBV18 to TRBJ1-2; possible D gene TRBD1, 6 bases. The CDR3 contains 13 residues. Between the trimmed V and J ends, which lost 1 base and 3 bases, there was a span of 6 bases. Germline V gene lookup returns CDR1 KGHSH and CDR2 LQKENI. CDR3 protein: CASSPQGDYGYTF. In nucleotides, the CDR3 is TGTGCCAGCTCACCACAGGGGGACTATGGCTACACCTTC.

The CDR3 is CASRTTNRGSEKLFF. CDR3 DNA: TGTGCCAGCAGGACGACGAACAGGGGGAGTGAAAAACTGTTTTTT. V usage is TRBV27 and J usage is TRBJ1-4; 8 bases agree with TRBD1. The CDR3 length is 15 residues. CDR1 and CDR2 from the germline V gene are MNHEY and SMNVEV (reference sequence). Unmatched junction bases numbered 10, after V lost 6 bases and J lost 7 bases.

The rearrangement uses TRBV6-5 and TRBJ2-1; 9 positions agree with TRBD1. CDR3 length: 15 residues. Unmatched junction bases numbered 11, after V lost 6 bases and J lost 8 bases. Germline V CDR1 and CDR2: MNHEY, SVGAGI. CDR3 sequence reads: CASRIPGQGGDEQFF. The CDR3 DNA reads as TGTGCCAGCAGGATTCCGGGACAGGGTGGCGATGAGCAGTTCTTC.

This clone was picked up one time. The chain recombines TRBV20-1 with TRBJ2-5; D call uncertain. CDR1 and CDR2 from the germline V gene are DFQATT and SNEGSKA (reference sequence). With 6 bases removed from V and 5 bases from J, the gap between germline ends came to 10 bases. The CDR3 extends over 11 amino acids. The CDR3 region is CSAPTGETQYF. The CDR3 DNA reads TGCAGTGCCCCGACCGGGGAGACCCAGTACTTC.

This clone was seen only once. This chain uses TRBV6-5 with TRBJ1-4; TRBD1 aligns across 7 bases. The V segment lost 2 bases and the J segment 10 bases; nucleotides outside the gene matches: 10. From germline, CDR1 is MNHEY and CDR2 SVGAGI. There are 15 residues in the CDR3. CDR3: CASSYGRGPAGKLFF. The CDR3 nucleotides read TGTGCCAGCAGTTACGGAAGGGGGCCGGCGGGAAAACTGTTTTTT.

The chain is built from TRBV25-1 and TRBJ1-6; D possibly corresponds to TRBD1 (5 bases). The CDR3 runs to 16 residues. The germline gives CDR1 MGHDK, CDR2 SYGVNS. V lost 4 bases, J lost 10 bases, and 20 bases lay in between. CDR3 nucleotides: TGTGCCAGCAGTGTGGGGGACTTCCCTTTTGGATCACCCCTCCACTTT. This sequence encodes CASSVGDFPFGSPLHF.

About this clone itself: The sample contains more than one DNA sequence encoding this CDR3. The chain combines TRBV18 with TRBJ2-5; 9 bases align to TRBD1. Trimming took 6 bases from V and 4 from J; bases not matched to a gene: 9. Germline CDR1 and CDR2: KGHSH and LQKENI. The CDR3 totals 15 residues. CDR3 nucleotide sequence: TGTGCCAGCTCGCCTCCGGGACAGGGAGGAGAGACCCAGTACTTC. Amino acids: CASSPPGQGGETQYF. The whole variable domain, remainder taken from reference TRBV18 and TRBJ2-5, is NAGVMQNPRHLVRRRGQEARLRCSPMKGHSHVYWYRQLPEEGLKFMVYLQKENIIDESGMPKERFSAEFPKEGPSILRIQQVVRGDSAAYFCASSPPGQGGETQYFGPGTRLLVL.

The chain employs TRBV19 and TRBJ2-2; possibly TRBD1 for D (6 bases). V shed 4 bases and J shed 1 base, with 10 bases lying between them. Looked up from germline, CDR1 is LNHDA and CDR2 is SQIVND (reference sequence). The CDR3 sequence is 15 residues long. The CDR3 loop reads CASSTPGQNTGELFF. DNA of the CDR3: TGTGCCAGTAGTACACCGGGACAGAACACCGGGGAGCTGTTTTTT.